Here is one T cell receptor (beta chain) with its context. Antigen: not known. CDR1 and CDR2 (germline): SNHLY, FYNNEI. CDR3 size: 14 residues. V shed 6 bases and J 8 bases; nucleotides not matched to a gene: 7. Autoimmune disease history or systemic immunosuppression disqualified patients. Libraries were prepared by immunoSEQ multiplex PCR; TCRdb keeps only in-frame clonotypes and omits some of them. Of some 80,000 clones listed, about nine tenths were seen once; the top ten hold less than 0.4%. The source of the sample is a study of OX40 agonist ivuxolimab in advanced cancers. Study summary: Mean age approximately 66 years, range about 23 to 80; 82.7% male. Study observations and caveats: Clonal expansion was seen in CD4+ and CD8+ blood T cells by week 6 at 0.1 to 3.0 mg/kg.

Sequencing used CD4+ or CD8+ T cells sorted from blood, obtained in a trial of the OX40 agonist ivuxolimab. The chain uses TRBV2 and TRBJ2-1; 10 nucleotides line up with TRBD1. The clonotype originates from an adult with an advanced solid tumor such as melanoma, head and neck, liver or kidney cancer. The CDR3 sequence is CASSRDRGRDEQFF. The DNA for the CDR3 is TGTGCCAGCAGCCGGGACAGGGGCCGGGATGAGCAGTTCTTC.